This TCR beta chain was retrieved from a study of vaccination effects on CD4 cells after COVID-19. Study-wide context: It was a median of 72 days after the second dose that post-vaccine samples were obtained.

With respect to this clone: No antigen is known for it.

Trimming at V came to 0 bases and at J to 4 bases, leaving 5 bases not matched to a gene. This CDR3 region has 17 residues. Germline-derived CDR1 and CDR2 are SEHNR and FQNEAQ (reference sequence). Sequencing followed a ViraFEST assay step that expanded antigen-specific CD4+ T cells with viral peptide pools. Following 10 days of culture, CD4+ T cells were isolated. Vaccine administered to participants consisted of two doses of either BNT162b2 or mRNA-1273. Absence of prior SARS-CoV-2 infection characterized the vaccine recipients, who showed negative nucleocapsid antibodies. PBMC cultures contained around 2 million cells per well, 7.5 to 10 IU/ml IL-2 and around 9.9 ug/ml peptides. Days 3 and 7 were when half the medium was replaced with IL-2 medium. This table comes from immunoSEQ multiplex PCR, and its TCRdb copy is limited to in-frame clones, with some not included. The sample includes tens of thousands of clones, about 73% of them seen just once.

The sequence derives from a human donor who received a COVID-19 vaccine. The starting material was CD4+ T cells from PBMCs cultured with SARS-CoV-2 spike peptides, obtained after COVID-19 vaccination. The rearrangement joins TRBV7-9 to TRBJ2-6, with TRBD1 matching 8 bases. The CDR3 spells CASSLAGTGWGANVLTF. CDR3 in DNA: TGTGCCAGCAGCTTAGCGGGGACAGGTTGGGGGGCCAACGTCCTGACTTTC.